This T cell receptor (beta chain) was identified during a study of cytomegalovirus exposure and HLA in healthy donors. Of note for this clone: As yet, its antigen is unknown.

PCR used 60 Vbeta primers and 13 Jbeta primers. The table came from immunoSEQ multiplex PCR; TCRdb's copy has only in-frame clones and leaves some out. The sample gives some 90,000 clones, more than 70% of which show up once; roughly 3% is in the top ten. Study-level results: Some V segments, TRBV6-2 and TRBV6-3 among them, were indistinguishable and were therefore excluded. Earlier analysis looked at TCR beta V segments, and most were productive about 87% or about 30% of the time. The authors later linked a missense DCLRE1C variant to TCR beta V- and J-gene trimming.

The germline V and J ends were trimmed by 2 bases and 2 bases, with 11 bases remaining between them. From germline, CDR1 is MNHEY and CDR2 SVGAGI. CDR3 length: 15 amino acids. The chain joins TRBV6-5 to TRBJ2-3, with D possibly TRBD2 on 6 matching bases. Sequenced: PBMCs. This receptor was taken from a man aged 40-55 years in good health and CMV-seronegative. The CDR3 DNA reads TGTGCCAGCAGTTACCCGCGGGGACCCACAGATACGCAGTATTTT. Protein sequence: CASSYPRGPTDTQYF.